The 20 T cell receptor beta chains below all came from one sample that was sequenced in a study of T cell repertoires in cytomegalovirus infection. The antigens for these receptors are not known. TCRdb re-called the reads with MiXCR, one entry per CDR3 protein. The data hold more than 300,000 distinct CDR3 sequences, with about 32% observed a single time. The sequencing used cultured PBMCs, collected from culture after CMV antigen stimulation. These receptors came from a human donor in good health (CMV status not recorded). Some clones in this sample may be carry-over from other donors' samples.

The rearrangement joins TRBV29-1 to TRBJ1-1; the D is unclear. CDR3 length: 17 residues. With 6 bases removed from V and 2 bases from J, the gap between germline ends came to 25 bases. The germline V gene has CDR1 SQVTM and CDR2 ANQGSEA. Here the CDR3 DNA reads TGCAGCGTGGTTGGGGTAAAAGGGCTGACTTTTAACACTGAAGCTTTCTTT. Protein product: CSVVGVKGLTFNTEAFF.

This clonotype was counted at least ten times. The chain recombines TRBV7-2 with TRBJ1-1, with TRBD1 identical over 8 bases. After removal of 3 bases from V and 1 base from J, the junction contained 4 bases not matched to a gene. This CDR3 has 15 residues. Germline-derived CDR1 and CDR2 are SGHTA and FQGNSA. This CDR3 is CASSFDRGTNTEAFF. The CDR3 region has the DNA TGTGCCAGCAGCTTCGACAGGGGAACGAACACTGAAGCTTTCTTT.

CDR3 bases: TGTGCCAGCACCGACCCCCGGACAGGGGGCACTGAAGCTTTCTTT. Amino acid sequence: CASTDPRTGGTEAFF. This chain uses TRBV28 with TRBJ1-1; 10 bases fit TRBD1. The CDR3 consists of 15 residues. The ends lost 7 bases at V and 4 bases at J; junction bases unmatched: 9. Per germline, CDR1 MDHEN and CDR2 SYDVKM.

This chain joins TRBV5-4 and TRBJ1-4, with D hard to call. Trimming stripped 2 bases from V and 3 bases from J, with 11 bases between. The CDR3 totals 15 residues. CDR1 and CDR2 from the germline V gene are SGHNT and YYREEE (reference sequence). This chain's CDR3 is CASSFDAYPNEKLFF. CDR3 DNA sequence: TGTGCCAGCAGCTTCGACGCATATCCTAATGAAAAACTGTTTTTT.

This clonotype occurred many times. This sequence joins TRBV7-2 and TRBJ1-1; the D gene is possibly TRBD1 (5 bases). The germline V gene has CDR1 SGHTA and CDR2 FQGNSA. CDR3 size: 14 residues. Between the trimmed V and J ends, which lost 1 base and 1 base, there was a span of 7 bases. DNA of the CDR3: TGTGCCAGCAGCTTAGATCAGGGGAACACTGAAGCTTTCTTT. It translates to CASSLDQGNTEAFF.

This clonotype appeared a few times. The chain has TRBV12-3 or TRBV12-4 and TRBJ2-3; TRBD2 aligns across 8 bases. With V trimmed by 3 bases and J by 6 bases, 5 bases remained unmatched. This CDR3 comprises 14 residues. The CDR3 loop is CASSFLAGRDTQYF. CDR3 coding DNA: TGTGCCAGCAGTTTCTTAGCGGGGCGGGATACGCAGTATTTT.

J is TRBJ2-7 and V is TRBV2; TRBD2 matches at 7 bases. The germline V gene encodes CDR1 SNHLY and CDR2 FYNNEI. J was trimmed by 4 bases and V by 3 bases; bases with no gene match: 3. This CDR3 contains 13 residues. CDR3 residues: CASSEVSGYEQYV. In DNA form, the CDR3 reads TGTGCCAGCAGTGAGGTTAGCGGGTACGAGCAGTACGTC.

The chain employs TRBV7-2 and TRBJ1-2, with D tentatively TRBD1 (5 bases). The CDR3 totals 16 residues. Trimming left V 3 bases short and J 2 bases short, with 16 bases between. The germline gives CDR1 SGHTA, CDR2 FQGNSA. The CDR3 nucleotides read TGTGCCAGCAGCTTGTTTTTGGTAGGGGCAAACTATGGCTACACCTTC. This translates into CASSLFLVGANYGYTF.

The chain links TRBV29-1 to TRBJ2-7; 7 bases are shared with TRBD1. The CDR3 sequence is 12 residues long. V lost 0 bases, J lost 6 bases, and 2 bases stayed unmatched. CDR1 is SQVTM and CDR2 is ANQGSEA in the germline V gene. DNA of the CDR3: TGCAGCGTTGAAGATGACAGGGCCGAGCAGTACTTC. It translates to CSVEDDRAEQYF.

This clonotype came up many times. This rearrangement joins TRBV7-8 to TRBJ2-1; either TRBD1 or TRBD2 may fit D (5 bases each). The CDR3 has 16 amino acids. Trimming left V 5 bases short and J 2 bases short, with 16 bases between. The germline V gene encodes CDR1 SGHVS and CDR2 FQNEAQ. Written as DNA, the CDR3 is TGTGCCAGCAGCGGCCCCGGGACGCCCACCTACAATGAGCAGTTCTTC. Translated, it gives CASSGPGTPTYNEQFF. The variable domain in full, with the rest retrieved from reference TRBV7-8 and TRBJ2-1, is GAGVSQSPRYKVAKRGQDVALRCDPISGHVSLFWYQQALGQGPEFLTYFQNEAQLDKSGLPSDRFFAERPEGSVSTLKIQRTQQEDSAVYLCASSGPGTPTYNEQFFGPGTRLTVL.

The V gene is TRBV7-6, the J gene TRBJ2-3; a possible D gene is TRBD1 (6 bases). The CDR3 has 14 amino acids. Per the germline V gene, CDR1 is SGHVS and CDR2 is FNYEAQ. The V and J ends lost 1 base and 4 bases respectively, with 9 bases between them. This chain's CDR3 is CASSLGRGPDTQYF. CDR3 sequence (DNA): TGTGCCAGCAGCTTAGGCAGGGGTCCAGATACGCAGTATTTT.

V and J are TRBV6-2 or TRBV6-3 and TRBJ2-3, with TRBD2 matching 7 bases. The germline V gene has CDR1 MNHEY and CDR2 SVGEGT. The CDR3 has 15 residues. The J segment lost 0 bases and the V segment lost 6 bases, leaving 6 bases of the junction unmatched. The CDR3 protein is CASRRFSGSTDTQYF. DNA of the CDR3: TGTGCCAGCAGGAGGTTTAGCGGGAGCACAGATACGCAGTATTTT.

The table lists this clonotype with a few counts. V usage is TRBV10-3 and J usage is TRBJ2-5; D is possibly TRBD2 (6 bases). V lost 6 bases and J 3 bases, leaving 17 bases between the germline ends. The CDR3 loop spans 15 amino acids. Germline V gene sequence: CDR1 ENHRY, CDR2 SYGVKD. The CDR3 DNA is TGTGCCATCAGCGGGTTGGGGCGGGAAGAAGAGACCCAGTACTTC. It specifies CAISGLGREEETQYF.

This clonotype has only a few counts. CDR3 sequence (DNA): TGTGCCAGCAGCTTAGTAGCGGGAGTCGGCGGGGAGCTGTTTTTT. This codes for CASSLVAGVGGELFF. J is TRBJ2-2 and V is TRBV7-2; 9 bases line up with TRBD2. This CDR3 region has 15 residues. V was clipped by 1 base and J by 7 bases; unmatched bases: 4. In germline, CDR1 is SGHTA, CDR2 FQGNSA.

The rearrangement joins TRBV11-2 to TRBJ2-3; D unresolved. The CDR3 has 11 residues. The germline gives CDR1 SGHAT, CDR2 FQNNGV. Trimming stripped 7 bases from V and 6 bases from J, with 8 bases between. The CDR3 sequence is CASILRDTQYF. CDR3 nucleotides: TGTGCCAGCATCCTACGGGATACGCAGTATTTT.

In this sample, this clonotype turned up many times. V is TRBV12-3 or TRBV12-4 and J is TRBJ1-1; D gene unclear. CDR3 length equals 13 residues. Trimming removed 6 bases at V and 1 base at J, with 9 bases between. The CDR3 DNA reads TGTGCCAGCAGCTTCCGGGAGAACACTGAAGCTTTCTTT. This encodes CASSFRENTEAFF.

The J gene is TRBJ1-5, the V gene TRBV15, with D perhaps matching TRBD1 (6 bases). Trimming stripped 4 bases from V and 3 bases from J, with 13 bases between. The CDR3 runs 15 residues. Germline V gives CDR1 LNHNV, CDR2 YYDKDF (reference sequence). The CDR3 sequence: CATSTGQGFNQPQHF. DNA for the CDR3: TGTGCCACCAGCACAGGGCAGGGGTTCAATCAGCCCCAGCATTTT.

This rearrangement joins TRBV2 to TRBJ1-2; tentatively, D is TRBD1 (6 bases). The CDR3 contains 15 residues. Germline V lookup: CDR1 SNHLY, CDR2 FYNNEI. V was pared by 7 bases and J by 0 bases, with 15 bases between. The CDR3 loop reads CASILDRRSNYGYTF. DNA of the CDR3: TGTGCCAGCATTCTGGACAGACGTTCTAACTATGGCTACACCTTC.

The chain uses TRBV5-1 and TRBJ2-1; D remains unclear. Deletions cut 0 bases from V and 9 bases from J, with 7 bases between. Germline CDR1 SGHRS, CDR2 YFSETQ. The CDR3 sequence is 12 residues long. CDR3 sequence (DNA): TGCGCCAGCAGCTTGGGCGATGTTGAGCAGTTCTTC. Its protein is CASSLGDVEQFF. Supplemented by reference TRBV5-1 and TRBJ2-1, the full variable domain reads KAGVTQTPRYLIKTRGQQVTLSCSPISGHRSVSWYQQTPGQGLQFLFEYFSETQRNKGNFPGRFSGRQFSNSRSEMNVSTLELGDSALYLCASSLGDVEQFFGPGTRLTVL.

This rearrangement joins TRBV29-1 to TRBJ2-1; the D is unclear. The CDR3 is 12 amino acids. The V end lost 2 bases, the J end lost 2 bases, and 4 bases lay between the germline ends. Per germline, CDR1 SQVTM and CDR2 ANQGSEA. CDR3 nucleotide sequence: TGCAGCGTTGAATGGCCCTACAATGAGCAGTTCTTC. Residues: CSVEWPYNEQFF.